The 12 T cell receptor beta chains given below trace back to one sample, sequenced in a study of regulatory T cells in long-lasting Graves disease. In building TCR beta libraries, iRepertoire HTBI primers were used together with Arm-PCR of CDR3 regions. In TCRdb, the multiplex PCR reads were re-called with MiXCR into one record per CDR3 protein. The sample consists of some 450,000 distinct CDR3 sequences, 23% of them appearing once. The sample's time point: persistent/refractory GD, antithyroid drugs over 5 years with positive TRAb. Making the TCR library involved RNA that had been extracted from PBMCs. Here the sequenced sample was peripheral blood mononuclear cells (PBMCs), taken when the disease was refractory, from a patient treated with antithyroid drugs. Receptors were obtained from a female donor with Graves disease.

The chain employs TRBV5-6 and TRBJ1-1; D may be TRBD1 (5 bases). The germline gives CDR1 SGHDT, CDR2 YYEEEE. The V end was cut by 4 bases, the J end by 5 bases, with 15 bases between. The CDR3 is 14 residues long. The CDR3 loop is CASSAQPRDTEAFF. For the CDR3, the DNA is TGTGCCAGCAGCGCCCAACCCAGGGATACTGAAGCTTTCTTT.

This clonotype was found a few times. CDR3 amino acids: CSAIVLQGATEAFF. The DNA for the CDR3 is TGCAGTGCTATTGTGCTACAGGGGGCCACTGAAGCTTTCTTT. The rearrangement joins TRBV20-1 to TRBJ1-1; TRBD1 matches at 9 bases. The CDR3 contains 14 residues. Per germline, CDR1 DFQATT and CDR2 SNEGSKA (reference sequence). The J segment lost 4 bases and the V segment lost 4 bases, leaving 7 bases of the junction unmatched.

This clonotype was found many times. The V and J genes are TRBV2 and TRBJ1-5, with 7 bases fitting TRBD1. The CDR3 has 14 amino acids. Germline V gene data show CDR1 as SNHLY and CDR2 as FYNNEI. Unmatched junction bases numbered 4, after V lost 3 bases and J lost 5 bases. The DNA of the CDR3 is TGTGCCAGCAGTGATGACAGGGCCCATCAGCCCCAGCATTTT. Amino acid sequence: CASSDDRAHQPQHF.

The J gene is TRBJ2-5, the V gene TRBV12-3 or TRBV12-4, with 8 positions matching TRBD1. The CDR3 has 14 residues. V gave up 5 bases and J gave up 5 bases; unmatched junction bases: 7. DNA for the CDR3: TGTGCCAGCAGTCGGGGCAGGGGGCAGGAGACCCAGTACTTC. Amino acid sequence: CASSRGRGQETQYF.

The V call is TRBV4-1, the J call TRBJ2-4; D is possibly TRBD1 (6 bases). The germline gives CDR1 MGHRA, CDR2 YSYEKL. The CDR3 sequence is 13 residues long. Between the trimmed V and J ends, which lost 4 bases and 15 bases, there was a span of 19 bases. In DNA, the CDR3 is TGCGCCAGCAGCCTAACAGGGTCGGGCCCGAGGTACTTC. It yields the protein CASSLTGSGPRYF.

This clonotype was observed a handful of times. J is TRBJ2-2 and V is TRBV11-2, with 11 positions matching TRBD2. With 5 bases clipped from V and 7 bases from J, the junction kept 9 bases outside the gene matches. Per germline, CDR1 SGHAT and CDR2 FQNNGV. The CDR3 covers 16 residues. The DNA of the CDR3 is TGTGCCAGCAGCATAAGTCTAGCGGGAGGTGTCGGGGAGCTGTTTTTT. Translation gives CASSISLAGGVGELFF.

This clonotype was observed at least ten times. The rearrangement joins TRBV6-1 to TRBJ1-1; the match to TRBD1 covers 11 bases. The junction had 6 bases not matched to a gene; V was cut back by 2 bases and J by 4 bases. Germline-derived CDR1 and CDR2 are MNHNS and SASEGT. The CDR3 has 16 residues. The CDR3 sequence: CASSEFGGTGGTEAFF. The CDR3 bases are TGTGCCAGCAGTGAATTCGGCGGGACAGGGGGCACTGAAGCTTTCTTT.

This clonotype was counted a few times. The CDR3 region has the DNA TGCGCCAGCAGCTGGCGGATTCAGGGGAACACTGAAGCTTTCTTT. Translating gives CASSWRIQGNTEAFF. V and J are TRBV5-1 and TRBJ1-1, with a weak D call TRBD1 (5 bases). With 3 bases removed from V and 1 base from J, the gap between germline ends came to 13 bases. CDR1 is SGHRS and CDR2 is YFSETQ in the germline V gene. The CDR3 totals 15 residues.

A few counts support this clonotype. The CDR3 region has the DNA TGCAGTGCTAGGCCGATCAAAGGGCAGGGGGCTGATACTAATGAAAAACTGTTTTTT. It encodes CSARPIKGQGADTNEKLFF. The chain is built from TRBV20-1 and TRBJ1-4; 8 bases line up with TRBD1. The CDR3 contains 19 residues. V shed 3 bases and J 2 bases; nucleotides not matched to a gene: 17. In germline, CDR1 is DFQATT, CDR2 SNEGSKA (reference sequence).

This clonotype was counted between two and nine times. The chain recombines TRBV5-5 with TRBJ1-1; 9 bases map to TRBD1. The V gene end was trimmed by 4 bases and the J gene end by 5 bases; junction bases not matched to a gene: 9. This CDR3 is built from 15 residues. Germline V CDR1 and CDR2: SGHKS, YYEKEE (reference sequence). In DNA form, the CDR3 reads TGTGCCAGCAGCGATACTGGACAGGGGAAAACTGAAGCTTTCTTT. Protein: CASSDTGQGKTEAFF.

This clonotype occurred a few times. The rearrangement joins TRBV6-5 to TRBJ1-5, with D uncertain. The CDR3 has 11 amino acids. Trimming cost V 3 bases and J 9 bases, with 6 bases left between them. CDR1 MNHEY and CDR2 SVGAGI come from the germline V gene. The CDR3 bases are TGTGCCAGCAGTTATTCTGGGCCCCAGCATTTT. Translating it yields CASSYSGPQHF.

This clonotype was observed many times. This chain uses TRBV20-1 with TRBJ2-5; 13 bases are a match to TRBD2. The CDR3 consists of 16 residues. CDR1 and CDR2 from the germline V gene are DFQATT and SNEGSKA (reference sequence). The V gene end was trimmed by 5 bases and the J gene end by 1 base; junction bases not matched to a gene: 7. The CDR3 DNA is TGCAGTGCTCTAGGTACTAGCGGGAGGGTCCAAGAGACCCAGTACTTC. It is translated as CSALGTSGRVQETQYF.